This is a list of T cell receptor beta chains from one sample in a study of cytomegalovirus exposure and HLA in healthy donors. This table comes from immunoSEQ multiplex PCR, and its TCRdb copy is limited to in-frame clones, with some not included. This table holds some 70,000 clones. Sequenced material: PBMCs. Receptors originate from a female donor in good health and CMV-seropositive. Each CDR3 is given with its conserved first and last residue. D genes are given only for firm matches.

D gene,V gene,J gene,CDR3 length,CDR3 DNA,CDR3 protein
TRBD2,TRBV9,TRBJ2-5,15,TGTGCCAGCAGCGTAGCCCACACCGGGAGGGAGACCCAGTACTTC,CASSVAHTGRETQYF
.,TRBV6-5,TRBJ2-6,16,TGTGCCAGCAGTTACTCGGAGGCTTCTGGGGCCAACGTCCTGACTTTC,CASSYSEASGANVLTF
TRBD1,TRBV30,TRBJ1-2,13,TGTGCCTGGAATCCGGGACAGGGAGGCGGCTACACCTTC,CAWNPGQGGGYTF
.,TRBV27,TRBJ1-6,16,TGTGCCAGCAGTTCGGGACTCCCCTCGGGGAATTCACCCCTCCACTTT,CASSSGLPSGNSPLHF
.,TRBV6-1,TRBJ1-2,12,TGTGCCAGCAGTGTCCAGTCGATGGGCTACACCTTC,CASSVQSMGYTF
.,TRBV5-1,TRBJ2-3,14,TGCGCCAGCAGCTTATCTCTAGACACAGATACGCAGTATTTT,CASSLSLDTDTQYF
.,TRBV6-1,TRBJ1-2,16,TGTGCCAGCAGTGAAGATGAGTGGACAGCTAACTATGGCTACACCTTC,CASSEDEWTANYGYTF
.,TRBV19,TRBJ1-1,15,TGTGCCAGTAGAAGCTTGTCCGTCCGGAACACTGAAGCTTTCTTT,CASRSLSVRNTEAFF
.,TRBV6-1,TRBJ2-7,13,TGTGCCAGCAGCACCCCCGGGGTCTACGAGCAGTACTTC,CASSTPGVYEQYF
.,TRBV7-2,TRBJ2-2,13,TGTGCCAGCAGCACGCGTTTGGGCGGGGAGCTGTCTTTT,CASSTRLGGELSF
TRBD1,TRBV5-4,TRBJ2-4,15,TGTGCCAGCAGCTTGCCAGACAGGGGTGTAAACATTCAGTACTTC,CASSLPDRGVNIQYF
TRBD2,TRBV27,TRBJ2-5,16,TGTGCCAGCAGTGTACTAGCGGGGGCCATCCAAGAGACCCAGTACTTC,CASSVLAGAIQETQYF
TRBD1,TRBV30,TRBJ1-5,14,TGTGCCGCCCGGACAGGGAATAGCAATCAGCCCCAGCATTTT,CAARTGNSNQPQHF